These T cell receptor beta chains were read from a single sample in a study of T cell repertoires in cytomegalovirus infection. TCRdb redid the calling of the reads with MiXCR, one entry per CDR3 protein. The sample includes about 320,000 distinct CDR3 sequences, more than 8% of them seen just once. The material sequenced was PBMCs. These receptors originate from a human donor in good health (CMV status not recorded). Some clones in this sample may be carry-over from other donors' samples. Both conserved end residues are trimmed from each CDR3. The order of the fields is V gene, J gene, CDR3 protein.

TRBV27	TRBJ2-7	ASSYTDRDEQY
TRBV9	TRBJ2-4	ASSPRLAENIQY
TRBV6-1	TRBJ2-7	ASSNGEGYEQY
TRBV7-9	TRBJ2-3	ASSPRQVPTDTQY
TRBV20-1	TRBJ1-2	SARLDRDYGYT
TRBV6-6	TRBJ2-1	ASSYGAGGAYNEQF
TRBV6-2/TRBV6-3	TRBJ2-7	ASSPMDTRGRGAYEQY
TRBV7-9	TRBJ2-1	ASSLISNNEQF
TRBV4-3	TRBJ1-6	ASSQDHPERYNSPLH
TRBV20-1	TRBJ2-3	SARARDRFTDTQY
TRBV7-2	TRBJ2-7	ASSPGRTPREQY
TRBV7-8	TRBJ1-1	ASSMSTGWNTEAF
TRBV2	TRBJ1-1	ASSIGVNTEAF
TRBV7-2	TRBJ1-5	ASSPPGSNQPQH
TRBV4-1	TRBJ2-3	ASSTGTPVGTQY
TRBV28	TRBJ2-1	ASSSSGTGVGNEQF
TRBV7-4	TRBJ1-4	ASNPTPATNEKLF
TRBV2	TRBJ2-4	ARSGTGSAKNIQY
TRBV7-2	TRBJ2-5	ASSSGRTSGGAQY
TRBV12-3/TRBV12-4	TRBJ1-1	ASLSFVEAF
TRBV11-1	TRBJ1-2	ASSFGSTGTNYGYT
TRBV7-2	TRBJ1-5	ASSKQGHQPQH